The source of this TCR beta chain is a study of shared clonotypes between healthy human individuals. Broader study findings: Blood alone was sampled, and tissue repertoires likely differ.

Data came from immunoSEQ multiplex PCR; TCRdb stores just in-frame clones and leaves some out. The sample has about half a million clones; over 70% are singletons. This clone appeared a single time. Its antigen is still unknown. The receptor comes from a woman aged 40 to 50 in good health. Some clones in this sample may be carry-over from other donors' samples. Sequenced: PBMCs.

The CDR3 DNA reads TGCGCCACCGCAGCGGGGACAGGCATATCTGGGGCCAACGTCCTGACTTTC. It is translated as CATAAGTGISGANVLTF. The genes are TRBV5-1 and TRBJ2-6; D perhaps matches TRBD1 (8 bases). V dropped 9 bases and J dropped 1 base, with 20 bases sitting between them. The CDR3 runs to 17 residues. Per germline, CDR1 SGHRS and CDR2 YFSETQ.